The 31 T cell receptor beta chains listed next were all sequenced from one sample in a study of identical twins. TCRdb analysed the 5' RACE reads with MiXCR anew, one entry per CDR3 protein. This table holds about 690,000 distinct CDR3 sequences, approximately 21% found once. Another study also made use of these data, one on T cells expressing NK-cell markers.

The material sequenced was PBMCs. The receptors shown here come from a woman aged 18-29 years in good health.

V gene TRBV14 combines with J gene TRBJ1-1; D remains unclear. The ends were cut back, 0 bases at V and 10 bases at J, with 9 bases in the middle. The CDR3 covers 12 residues. Germline loops: CDR1 SGHDN, CDR2 FVKESK. The CDR3 DNA reads as TGTGCCAGCAGCCAAGACAGGCGGGGAGCTTTCTTT. It yields the protein CASSQDRRGAFF.

This clonotype was counted many times. This chain joins TRBV20-1 and TRBJ1-1; D is ambiguous. The CDR3 runs 10 residues. CDR1 DFQATT and CDR2 SNEGSKA come from the germline V gene (reference sequence). Trimming pared 2 bases from V and 7 bases from J, leaving 5 bases between. The chain's CDR3 is CSARSVEAFF. DNA of the CDR3: TGCAGTGCTAGATCCGTTGAAGCTTTCTTT.

This clonotype was counted ten times or more. The chain combines TRBV11-2 with TRBJ2-1; TRBD1 matches 7 bases. There are 15 residues in the CDR3. J lost 7 bases, V lost 3 bases, and 9 bases had no gene match. Germline V CDR1 and CDR2: SGHAT, FQNNGV. The CDR3 loop is CASSFEGATGNEQFF. The CDR3 DNA follows: TGTGCCAGCAGCTTCGAGGGGGCCACGGGTAATGAGCAGTTCTTC.

This clonotype appeared a few times. This chain connects TRBV20-1 to TRBJ1-1; 7 nucleotides agree with TRBD1. Germline trimming cut 1 base from V and 9 bases from J; bases unmatched to any gene: 8. CDR1 is DFQATT and CDR2 is SNEGSKA in the germline V gene (reference sequence). This CDR3 contains 13 residues. The CDR3 loop is CSARGGGGAKAFF. The CDR3 region has the DNA TGCAGTGCTAGAGGGGGAGGGGGCGCAAAAGCTTTCTTT.

The chain has TRBV10-3 and TRBJ2-7, with 11 bases fitting TRBD2. CDR3 size: 15 residues. In germline, CDR1 is ENHRY, CDR2 SYGVKD. The V segment lost 6 bases and the J segment 2 bases; nucleotides outside the gene matches: 6. CDR3 sequence (DNA): TGTGCCATCAGGGCGACTAGCGGGGCCCCCTACGAGCAGTACTTC. Translated: CAIRATSGAPYEQYF.

The chain employs TRBV20-1 and TRBJ1-2, with D maybe TRBD1 (6 bases). Germline V lookup: CDR1 DFQATT, CDR2 SNEGSKA (reference sequence). Deletions cut 3 bases from V and 5 bases from J, with 19 bases between. The CDR3 extends over 15 amino acids. The CDR3 loop is CSARGYRVMDYGYTF. As DNA, the CDR3 is TGCAGTGCTAGGGGGTACAGGGTAATGGATTATGGCTACACCTTC.

The V gene is TRBV7-2, the J gene TRBJ2-3; D is uncertain. Germline V gene lookup returns CDR1 SGHTA and CDR2 FQGNSA. The CDR3 covers 15 residues. The V and J ends lost 4 bases and 4 bases respectively, with 15 bases between them. In DNA form, the CDR3 reads TGTGCCAGCAGCTCCTCAGCCATGCCGTCAGATACGCAGTATTTT. It encodes CASSSSAMPSDTQYF.

The chain joins TRBV10-3 to TRBJ1-1, with 11 nucleotides matching TRBD1. There are 16 residues in the CDR3. The V and J ends lost 8 bases and 2 bases, in that order; junction bases with no gene match: 10. The germline CDR1 and CDR2 sequences are ENHRY and SYGVKD. For the CDR3, the DNA is TGTGCCATCCGCCAGGACAGGGGGCGGGCTAACACTGAAGCTTTCTTT. It yields the protein CAIRQDRGRANTEAFF.

V and J are TRBV15 and TRBJ2-2; D gene ambiguous. CDR3 length equals 15 residues. Trimming pared 5 bases from V and 1 base from J, leaving 11 bases between. CDR1 and CDR2 (germline): LNHNV, YYDKDF (reference sequence). The CDR3 is CATSGLGWNTGELFF. CDR3 in DNA: TGTGCCACCAGCGGGCTAGGTTGGAACACCGGGGAGCTGTTTTTT.

This clonotype appeared many times. J is TRBJ2-3 and V is TRBV20-1; either TRBD1 or TRBD2 may supply D (5 bases each). The germline CDR1 and CDR2 sequences are DFQATT and SNEGSKA (reference sequence). The CDR3 totals 13 residues. V was cut by 7 bases and J by 0 bases, with 11 bases left in between. In DNA form, the CDR3 reads TGCAGTGTCCTCGGGACCAGCACAGATACGCAGTATTTT. Translation gives CSVLGTSTDTQYF.

This clonotype showed up many times. J is TRBJ2-5 and V is TRBV20-1; 11 nucleotides line up with TRBD2. This CDR3 is 14 amino acids long. V shed 5 bases, J shed 5 bases, and the junction held 7 bases outside the gene matches. From germline, CDR1 is DFQATT and CDR2 SNEGSKA (reference sequence). Here the CDR3 reads CSAFTSGSGETQYF. The CDR3, as DNA: TGCAGTGCTTTCACTAGCGGGAGTGGGGAGACCCAGTACTTC.

This clonotype has just a few counts. The genes are TRBV12-3 or TRBV12-4 and TRBJ2-3; D unresolved. The CDR3 length is 13 residues. V was clipped by 6 bases and J by 5 bases, with 12 bases between them. The CDR3 spells CASSSTWGDTQYF. The DNA of the CDR3 is TGTGCCAGCAGCTCGACATGGGGAGATACGCAGTATTTT.

About this clonotype itself: This sequence may be a read error, since a much larger clone differs from it by one base. The chain uses TRBV2 and TRBJ1-1, with D possibly matching TRBD1 (5 bases). V was clipped by 5 bases and J by 10 bases, with 17 bases between them. The CDR3 covers 13 residues. The germline CDR1 and CDR2 sequences are SNHLY and FYNNEI. CDR3 DNA sequence: TGTGCCAGCAGTCCAACCCTCGACAGCGGAGCTTTCTTT. Translating it yields CASSPTLDSGAFF.

The gene calls are TRBV10-3 and TRBJ2-3, with 7 bases that match TRBD2. There are 13 residues in the CDR3. Germline loops: CDR1 ENHRY, CDR2 SYGVKD. The junction had 1 base not matched to a gene; V was cut back by 5 bases and J by 2 bases. CDR3 DNA sequence: TGTGCCATCAGTAGCGGGGCCACAGATACGCAGTATTTT. Protein product: CAISSGATDTQYF.

This clonotype was observed a few times. CDR3 DNA: TGTGCCACCAGTCCGAGGGATTCAGAGACCCAGTACTTC. Protein: CATSPRDSETQYF. The rearrangement joins TRBV24-1 to TRBJ2-5; D may be TRBD2 (5 bases). V lost 6 bases and J lost 4, with 11 bases in between. The germline CDR1 and CDR2 sequences are KGHDR and SFDVKD. The CDR3 is 13 residues long.

This clonotype turned up a few times. The J gene is TRBJ2-1, the V gene TRBV20-1; maybe TRBD1 (5 bases). V lost 3 bases and J lost 4, with 16 bases in between. CDR3 length: 15 residues. CDR1 and CDR2 (germline): DFQATT, SNEGSKA (reference sequence). In DNA form, the CDR3 reads TGCAGTGCTAGTAATGGGCGGACACCGTACAATGAGCAGTTCTTC. The encoded protein is CSASNGRTPYNEQFF.

There are a few counts of this clonotype. This rearrangement joins TRBV24-1 to TRBJ2-2; 10 bases are a match to TRBD1. This CDR3 is built from 16 residues. With V trimmed by 4 bases and J by 5 bases, 6 bases remained unmatched. CDR1 and CDR2 (germline): KGHDR, SFDVKD. The DNA for the CDR3 is TGTGCCACCAGTGACTCTGACAGGGGGCCGACCGGGGAGCTGTTTTTT. Translated: CATSDSDRGPTGELFF.

V usage is TRBV4-3 and J usage is TRBJ2-2; 10 bases line up with TRBD2. The V gene's germline CDR1 is LGHNA and CDR2 YSLEER. The junction had 15 bases not matched to a gene; V was cut back by 1 base and J by 7 bases. This CDR3 is 19 amino acids long. CDR3: CASSQAIPASGRADGELFF. The CDR3, as DNA: TGCGCCAGCAGCCAAGCAATTCCCGCGAGCGGGAGGGCCGACGGGGAGCTGTTTTTT.

The CDR3 loop reads CSAREGPPQYF. DNA of the CDR3: TGCAGTGCTAGGGAAGGACCGCCCCAGTACTTC. The chain employs TRBV20-1 and TRBJ2-7; the D is unclear. The germline V gene has CDR1 DFQATT and CDR2 SNEGSKA (reference sequence). V lost 3 bases, J lost 10 bases, and 13 bases lay in between. The CDR3 contains 11 residues.

This chain connects TRBV20-1 to TRBJ1-1, with D unclear. The germline V and J ends were trimmed by 1 base and 4 bases, with 16 bases remaining between them. The CDR3 has 15 amino acids. In germline, CDR1 is DFQATT, CDR2 SNEGSKA (reference sequence). The CDR3 region has the DNA TGCAGTGCTAGAGGAGGGAGGGTTCAGATCACTGAAGCTTTCTTT. Translating it yields CSARGGRVQITEAFF.

This clonotype was observed a few times. The chain is built from TRBV10-3 and TRBJ2-6, with a tentative D call TRBD2 (5 bases). Trimming cost V 6 bases and J 8 bases, with 8 bases left between them. Germline CDR1 reads ENHRY; CDR2 reads SYGVKD. The CDR3 sequence is 12 residues long. The CDR3 sequence is CAISRETNVLTF. The CDR3 DNA is TGTGCCATCAGCCGGGAAACCAACGTCCTGACTTTC.

This clonotype was seen a handful of times. The gene calls are TRBV20-1 and TRBJ1-1; D perhaps matches TRBD1 (6 bases). Germline V gives CDR1 DFQATT, CDR2 SNEGSKA (reference sequence). Trimming shortened V by 0 bases and J by 7 bases, and 12 bases separated the two germline ends. The CDR3 is made up of 13 amino acids. CDR3 bases: TGCAGTGCTAGAGATAGCAGGGGACTTGAAGCTTTCTTT. This encodes CSARDSRGLEAFF.

This clonotype was seen many times. The J gene is TRBJ2-7, the V gene TRBV2; 10 bases fit TRBD1. CDR3 size: 15 residues. Germline CDR1 is SNHLY and CDR2 is FYNNEI. V trimming: 7 bases; J trimming: 5 bases; junction bases outside the gene matches: 11. The CDR3 nucleotides are TGTGCCAGCACCCCCCGGGGGACAGGGGCAAACGAGCAGTACTTC. Its protein is CASTPRGTGANEQYF.

The V gene is TRBV9, the J gene TRBJ2-1, with D perhaps matching TRBD2 (5 bases). The CDR3 has 14 amino acids. V was cut by 4 bases and J by 3 bases, with 11 bases left in between. Germline loops: CDR1 SGDLS, CDR2 YYNGEE. This CDR3 reads CASSSTTSYNEQFF. For the CDR3, the DNA is TGTGCCAGCAGCTCAACCACTAGCTACAATGAGCAGTTCTTC.

This clonotype turned up a few times. The rearrangement uses TRBV10-2 and TRBJ2-1; 11 positions agree with TRBD2. Germline CDR1 WSHSY, CDR2 SAAADI. The length of the CDR3 is 13 residues. V trimming: 7 bases; J trimming: 8 bases; junction bases outside the gene matches: 4. Written as DNA, the CDR3 is TGCGCCAGCATAGCGGGAGGGGGCGATGAGCAGTTCTTC. This encodes CASIAGGGDEQFF.

This clonotype was counted only a few times. The V and J genes are TRBV6-1 and TRBJ2-7, with D possibly TRBD1 on 5 matching bases. With 5 bases removed from V and 1 base from J, the gap between germline ends came to 15 bases. Germline V CDR1 and CDR2: MNHNS, SASEGT. The CDR3 contains 15 residues. The CDR3 DNA follows: TGTGCCAGCAGTCCAGACAGAGTCCGATCCTACGAGCAGTACTTC. It specifies CASSPDRVRSYEQYF.

Here the CDR3 reads CASKGQGGTYGYTF. The CDR3 DNA sequence: TGTGCCAGCAAAGGACAGGGGGGTACCTATGGCTACACCTTC. V usage is TRBV12-3 or TRBV12-4 and J usage is TRBJ1-2; TRBD1 aligns across 10 bases. The CDR3 is made up of 14 amino acids. V lost 7 bases to trimming and J lost 4 bases; unmatched junction nucleotides: 6.

This clonotype was counted only a few times. CDR3 in amino acids: CASTRDRGSYNEQFF. Here the CDR3 DNA reads TGTGCCAGCACGAGGGACAGGGGGTCCTACAATGAGCAGTTCTTC. The rearrangement joins TRBV11-2 to TRBJ2-1; the match to TRBD1 covers 11 bases. Germline CDR1 reads SGHAT; CDR2 reads FQNNGV. The ends lost 7 bases at V and 1 base at J; junction bases unmatched: 3. The CDR3 covers 15 residues. Full variable domain (remainder filled in from reference TRBV11-2 and TRBJ2-1): EAGVAQSPRYKIIEKRQSVAFWCNPISGHATLYWYQQILGQGPKLLIQFQNNGVVDDSQLPKDRFSAERLKGVDSTLKIQPAKLEDSAVYLCASTRDRGSYNEQFFGPGTRLTVL.

This clonotype was detected a few times. V and J are TRBV29-1 and TRBJ2-1; 10 nucleotides match TRBD2. Trimming cost V 2 bases and J 3 bases; bases outside gene matches: 1. CDR3 length: 14 amino acids. Germline loops: CDR1 SQVTM, CDR2 ANQGSEA. CDR3: CSVESSGSYNEQFF. The DNA of the CDR3 is TGCAGCGTTGAATCTAGCGGGAGCTACAATGAGCAGTTCTTC.

This clonotype was seen only a few times. This chain uses TRBV20-1 with TRBJ1-2, with no clear D. Germline values: CDR1 DFQATT, CDR2 SNEGSKA (reference sequence). Trimming took 7 bases from V and 10 from J, leaving 16 bases between them. This CDR3 comprises 11 residues. CDR3 amino acids: CSVGSLQPYTF. The CDR3 DNA reads TGCAGTGTCGGCTCCTTGCAGCCCTACACCTTC.

J is TRBJ1-2 and V is TRBV20-1; 8 nucleotides line up with TRBD1. Germline loops: CDR1 DFQATT, CDR2 SNEGSKA (reference sequence). V dropped 7 bases and J dropped 5; count of bases not matched to a gene: 12. The CDR3 is made up of 14 amino acids. CDR3 in amino acids: CSGRNRDRLYGYTF. The CDR3 DNA follows: TGCAGTGGTCGAAACCGGGACAGGCTATATGGCTACACCTTC.